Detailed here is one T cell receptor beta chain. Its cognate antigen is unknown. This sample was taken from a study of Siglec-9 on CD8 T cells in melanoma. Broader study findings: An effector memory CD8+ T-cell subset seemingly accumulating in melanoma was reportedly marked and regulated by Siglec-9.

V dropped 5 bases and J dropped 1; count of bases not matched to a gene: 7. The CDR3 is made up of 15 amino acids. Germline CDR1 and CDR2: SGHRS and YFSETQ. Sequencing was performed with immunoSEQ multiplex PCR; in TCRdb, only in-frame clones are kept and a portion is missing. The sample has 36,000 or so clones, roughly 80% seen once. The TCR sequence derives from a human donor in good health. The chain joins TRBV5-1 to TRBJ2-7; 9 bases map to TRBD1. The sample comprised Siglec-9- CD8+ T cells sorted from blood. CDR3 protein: CASRTDRGISYEQYF. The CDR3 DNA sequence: TGCGCCAGCAGAACGGACAGGGGAATATCCTACGAGCAGTACTTC.